This entry describes one T cell receptor beta chain. The data originate from a study of blood T cell repertoires in COVID-19. Study details: Sites in the United States, Italy and Spain provided acute and convalescent COVID-19 samples.

Germline loops: CDR1 KGHSY, CDR2 FQNENV. The V and J ends lost 1 base and 2 bases respectively, with 9 bases between them. The CDR3 totals 15 residues. Original processing notes: Quantification of nucleated cells was approximated via reference gene primer amplification. This table comes from immunoSEQ multiplex PCR, and its TCRdb copy is limited to in-frame clones, with some not included. From that table come the V and J calls and clone size; the DNA was used to work out D and trimming. This sample has over 100,000 clones, with about 89% found just once. This TCR came from a man in his sixties with COVID-19, enrolled during active disease. The sample taken for sequencing was peripheral blood. The rearrangement links TRBV16 to TRBJ1-5; tentatively, D is TRBD1 (5 bases). CDR3 loop: CASSQFRQRNQPQHF. In DNA, the CDR3 is TGTGCCAGCAGCCAATTTAGACAGCGCAATCAGCCCCAGCATTTT. The entire variable domain, with the rest obtained from reference TRBV16 and TRBJ1-5, is as follows: GEEVAQTPKHLVRGEGQKAKLYCAPIKGHSYVFWYQQVLKNEFKFLISFQNENVFDETGMPKERFSAKCLPNSPCSLEIQATKLEDSAVYFCASSQFRQRNQPQHFGDGTRLSIL.